This TCR beta chain was observed in a study of shared clonotypes between healthy human individuals. About the research overall: Per donor, CD8 memory used one plate, CD8 naive used two, CD4 memory used three and CD4 naive used three.

The naive CD8 fraction comprised CD45RO-negative cells positively selected for CCR7 and excluded terminally differentiated effector memory CD45RA+ cells. J gave up 3 bases and V 5 bases, and 7 bases lay outside the gene matches. Germline-derived CDR1 and CDR2 are SGHVS and FQNEAQ. This CDR3 region has 14 residues. The study ran the assay at deep level. Some clones are missing from TCRdb's copy, which holds only in-frame ones; the method was immunoSEQ multiplex PCR. The sample includes about 2.1 million clones, 93% seen only once; the top ten take less than 2%. This TCR was sampled from a man aged 18 to 29 in good health. Some clones in this sample may be carry-over from other donors' samples. The material sequenced was naive CD8+ T cells from PBMCs. The chain couples TRBV7-8 to TRBJ2-7, with 7 bases aligning to TRBD1. This CDR3 reads CASSSLQGLYEQYF. CDR3 nucleotides: TGTGCCAGCAGCAGCTTACAGGGGCTCTACGAGCAGTACTTC.